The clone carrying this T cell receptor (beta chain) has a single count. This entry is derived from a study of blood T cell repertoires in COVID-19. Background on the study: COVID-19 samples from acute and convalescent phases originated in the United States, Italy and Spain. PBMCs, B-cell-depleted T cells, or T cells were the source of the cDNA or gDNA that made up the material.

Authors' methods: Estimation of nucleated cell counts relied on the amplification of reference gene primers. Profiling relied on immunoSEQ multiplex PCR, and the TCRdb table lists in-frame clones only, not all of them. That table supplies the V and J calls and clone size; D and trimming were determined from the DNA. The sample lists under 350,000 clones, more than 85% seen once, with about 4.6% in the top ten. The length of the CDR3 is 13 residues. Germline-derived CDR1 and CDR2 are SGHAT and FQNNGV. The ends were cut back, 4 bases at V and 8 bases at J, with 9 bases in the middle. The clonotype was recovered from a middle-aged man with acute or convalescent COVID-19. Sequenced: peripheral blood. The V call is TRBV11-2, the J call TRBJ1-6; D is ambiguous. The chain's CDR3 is CASSSELYSPLHF. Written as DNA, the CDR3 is TGTGCCAGCAGCTCTGAGTTGTATTCACCCCTCCACTTT.